Listed below are T cell receptor beta chains from one sample, sequenced in a study of blood T cell repertoires in COVID-19. The method was immunoSEQ multiplex PCR; TCRdb's version includes in-frame clones alone and lacks a portion of them. The data show about 370,000 clones, with roughly 90% seen just once and 3% held by the top ten. Sequencing used peripheral blood. The receptors originated from a woman aged 30 to 39 with COVID-19, enrolled during active disease. The CDR3 runs from the conserved cysteine through the conserved F or W. D genes are given only for firm matches. Size values are once, few and many counts, or a class for expanded clones, and some rows have none.

NA,TRBJ1-1,few,TRBV28,TGTGCCAGCAGTTTATTTGGGGCCTTCACTGAAGCTTTCTTT,CASSLFGAFTEAFF
NA,TRBJ1-4,NA,TRBV7-2,TGTGCCAGCAGCTTTTTTGGCAGGGGTAGTGAAAAACTGTTTTTT,CASSFFGRGSEKLFF
TRBD1,TRBJ1-1,NA,TRBV6-1,TGTGCCAGCAGCGAAGGACAGGGAAGGGCTTTCTTT,CASSEGQGRAFF
TRBD1,TRBJ1-2,NA,TRBV19,TGTGCCAGTGCGACAGGGGACGATGGCTACACCTTC,CASATGDDGYTF
NA,TRBJ2-3,NA,TRBV5-8,TGTGCCAGCAGTCGGGAGTATTTT,CASSREYF
NA,TRBJ1-6,NA,TRBV23-1,TGCGCCAGCAGTCCTCAGGGTACATCCTATAATTCACCCCTCCACTTT,CASSPQGTSYNSPLHF
NA,TRBJ1-2,NA,TRBV6-5,TGTGCCAGCAGTAGTCGGGGACAAGGTGGCTACACCTTC,CASSSRGQGGYTF
NA,TRBJ2-7,NA,TRBV28,TGTGCCAGCAGTTTGTTGGACAGCTCCTACGAGCAGTACTTC,CASSLLDSSYEQYF
TRBD2,TRBJ2-1,few,TRBV5-8,TGTGCCAGCAGCTTGGGACGGGACTACCTCTCCTACAATGAGCAGTTCTTC,CASSLGRDYLSYNEQFF
TRBD1,TRBJ2-7,few,TRBV29-1,TGCAGCGCACAACATGACAGGGGGAGGTACGAGCAGTACTTC,CSAQHDRGRYEQYF
TRBD1,TRBJ1-1,NA,TRBV7-2,TGTGCCAGCAGCTTATCGGGAGGGGGCTACACTGAAGCTTTCTTT,CASSLSGGGYTEAFF
NA,TRBJ1-2,NA,TRBV2,TGTGCCAGCAGTGATTGGGGGGTGGGGTATGGCTACACCTTC,CASSDWGVGYGYTF
NA,TRBJ2-1,NA,TRBV28,TGTGCCAGCAGCTCTCATCAGGGTGGCAATGAGCAGTTCTTC,CASSSHQGGNEQFF
TRBD2,TRBJ2-1,NA,TRBV27,TGTGCCAGCAGTTTCACGACTAGCGGGGAATTATACAATGAGCAGTTCTTC,CASSFTTSGELYNEQFF
NA,TRBJ1-5,NA,TRBV10-3,TGTGCCATCAGTGATGTGGAGGGCAATCAGCCCCAGCATTTT,CAISDVEGNQPQHF
TRBD2,TRBJ2-3,NA,TRBV9,TGTGCCAGCAGCGTAGTGGCGGGGGGGCCCGATACGCAGTATTTT,CASSVVAGGPDTQYF
TRBD2,TRBJ2-3,NA,TRBV10-2,TGCGCCAGCAGTGAGCCCGGACTAGCTGGGGTCACGAGTACGCAGTATTTT,CASSEPGLAGVTSTQYF
NA,TRBJ1-5,NA,TRBV3-1/TRBV3-2,TGTGCCAGCAGCCTTAAGATCAGGGGAGAGAGCAATCAGCCCCAGCATTTT,CASSLKIRGESNQPQHF
NA,TRBJ2-1,NA,TRBV19,TGTGCCAGTAGTTGGGCCAGTAGGTCCTACAATGAGCAGTTCTTC,CASSWASRSYNEQFF
NA,TRBJ2-1,NA,TRBV7-9,TGTGCCAGCAGCCAGAAAACTCCCGGCGGGTTCTTC,CASSQKTPGGFF
NA,TRBJ1-1,NA,TRBV27,TGTGCCAGCAGCGCGGGGTCGAGTCTGAACACTGAAGCTTTCTTT,CASSAGSSLNTEAFF
TRBD1,TRBJ1-2,NA,TRBV19,TGTGCCAGTAGTTCAGGGGGTAACTATGGCTACACCTTC,CASSSGGNYGYTF
TRBD2,TRBJ2-1,NA,TRBV18,TGTGCCAGCTCACCCAGGACTAGCGGATACAATGAGCAGTTCTTC,CASSPRTSGYNEQFF
NA,TRBJ1-2,once,TRBV27,TGTGCTAGCAGTCCGGGCCCCGGACAGAGGGGTGGCGGCTACACCTTC,CASSPGPGQRGGGYTF
NA,TRBJ2-3,NA,TRBV5-1,TGCGCCAGCAGCCCGGAGTTAGCGGTTGGGGGCACAGATACGCAGTATTTT,CASSPELAVGGTDTQYF
TRBD2,TRBJ2-3,once,TRBV28,TGTGCCAGCAGTCCCCATCCGGGACTAGCGACTGGGACAGATACGCAGTATTTT,CASSPHPGLATGTDTQYF
TRBD1,TRBJ1-2,NA,TRBV19,TGTGCCAGTAGTATGGAGGACAGGGGAACTGGCTACACCTTC,CASSMEDRGTGYTF
NA,TRBJ1-3,NA,TRBV6-2/TRBV6-3,TGTGCCAGCAGTTACGAGGGTCCTGGAAACACCATATATTTT,CASSYEGPGNTIYF
NA,TRBJ2-3,once,TRBV7-6,TGTGCCAGCAGCTTAGTTCCTAGCGAAGGGCAAGATACGCAGTATTTT,CASSLVPSEGQDTQYF
TRBD2,TRBJ2-3,once,TRBV4-3,TGCGCCAGCAGCCAAGGCCCCCCTAGCGGGGGGGCAGATACGCAGTATTTT,CASSQGPPSGGADTQYF
NA,TRBJ2-2,NA,TRBV27,TGTGCCAGCAGTTTAGAGAGGGCCGGGGAGCTGTTTTTT,CASSLERAGELFF
TRBD1,TRBJ1-5,NA,TRBV2,TGTGCCAGCAGAGGGACAGGGCGGAATCAGCCCCAGCATTTT,CASRGTGRNQPQHF
NA,TRBJ1-1,NA,TRBV10-3,TGTGCCATCAGTGAGCCCGACAGCGAAGCTTTCTTT,CAISEPDSEAFF
TRBD1,TRBJ1-5,NA,TRBV9,TGTGCCAGCAGCGTGGACCGGGACAGGGACTATAGCAGCAATCAGCCCCAGCATTTT,CASSVDRDRDYSSNQPQHF
TRBD2,TRBJ2-2,NA,TRBV9,TGTGCCAGCAGCGTAACGGGAGGGACCGGGGAGCTGTTTTTT,CASSVTGGTGELFF
NA,TRBJ2-5,once,TRBV6-5,TGTGCCAGCAGTTATAAGGGACTCGGGACCCAGTACTTC,CASSYKGLGTQYF
TRBD1,TRBJ1-1,few,TRBV11-1,TGTGCCAGCAGTCGAGGACAGGGCTTACAAGCTTTCTTT,CASSRGQGLQAFF
NA,TRBJ2-1,NA,TRBV27,TGTGCCAGCAGACCCCTCGATCGTAGCTCCTACAATGAGCAGTTCTTC,CASRPLDRSSYNEQFF
NA,TRBJ1-1,NA,TRBV28,TGTGCCAGCAGTTTCCCATACACGAACACTGAAGCTTTCTTT,CASSFPYTNTEAFF
TRBD2,TRBJ2-1,NA,TRBV4-3,TGCGCCAGCAGCCAAAATAGCGGGAGGGCGGCCTACAATGAGCAGTTCTTC,CASSQNSGRAAYNEQFF
NA,TRBJ2-1,NA,TRBV10-2,TGCGCCAGCAGTTTCACAGGGAGGGCCTTTTATTTAGATGATGAGCAGTTCTTC,CASSFTGRAFYLDDEQFF
NA,TRBJ1-6,NA,TRBV5-6,TGTGCCAGCAGCGGGCAGAGCTCCTATAATTCACCCCTCCACTTT,CASSGQSSYNSPLHF
NA,TRBJ2-2,NA,TRBV11-2,TGTGCCAGCAGCTTGTCTACCGGGGAGCTGTTTTTT,CASSLSTGELFF
TRBD1,TRBJ1-3,NA,TRBV6-5,TGTGCCAGCAGCACGGACAGGGGGCCTGGAAACACCATATATTTT,CASSTDRGPGNTIYF
NA,TRBJ1-2,NA,TRBV19,TGTGCCAGTAGTATAGACAGAAAACCCTATGGCTACACCTTC,CASSIDRKPYGYTF
NA,TRBJ1-1,NA,TRBV6-5,TGTGCCAGCAGGGCGGGAATAAAGAACACTGAAGCTTTCTTT,CASRAGIKNTEAFF
NA,TRBJ2-3,NA,TRBV18,TGTGCCAGCTCACCACCGCAGAGGGCAAGCACAGATACGCAGTATTTT,CASSPPQRASTDTQYF
NA,TRBJ2-3,NA,TRBV21-1,TGTGCCAGCAGCAAACCTAGCGGGGGGCCAGGGGATACGCAGTATTTT,CASSKPSGGPGDTQYF
NA,TRBJ2-5,NA,TRBV11-3,TGTGCCAGCAGCTTATTGAGAAGCAGGGAAGAGACCCAGTACTTC,CASSLLRSREETQYF
TRBD2,TRBJ2-2,NA,TRBV11-3,TGTGCCAGCAGCATAGCGGGGGACACCGGGGAGCTGTTTTTT,CASSIAGDTGELFF
NA,TRBJ2-6,NA,TRBV2,TGTGCCAGCAGGCTTGGACAGACATCTGGGGCCAACGTCCTGACTTTC,CASRLGQTSGANVLTF
NA,TRBJ1-2,NA,TRBV6-5,TGTGCCAGCAGTTACAGCACCGGAGGGGGCTACACCTTC,CASSYSTGGGYTF